This T cell receptor (beta chain) derives from a study of cytomegalovirus exposure and HLA in healthy donors. Overall study context: The study placed approximately 78% of its approximately 430 genotyped donors in the Caucasian-associated ancestry cluster. Whole-study results and caveats: Association with HLA alleles at 0.05 false discovery rate was found for 15,000 to 20,000 TCR beta sequences in a later analysis.

The PCR ran on 60 Vbeta and 13 Jbeta primers. Some clones are missing from TCRdb's copy, which holds only in-frame ones; the method was immunoSEQ multiplex PCR. This table holds about 140,000 clones, around three quarters found once. This CDR3 region has 11 residues. Germline V gene data show CDR1 as MNHEY and CDR2 as SVGAGI. V dropped 8 bases and J dropped 5 bases, with 10 bases sitting between them. As concerns this clone: The antigen remains undetermined.

The sample consisted of PBMCs. The gene calls are TRBV6-5 and TRBJ2-7, with D hard to call. This TCR was recovered from a woman under 30 in good health and CMV-seropositive. The CDR3 loop reads CASRTPDEQYF. DNA for the CDR3: TGTGCCAGCCGCACCCCGGACGAGCAGTACTTC.